This T cell receptor (beta chain) was captured by sequencing in a study of blood T cell repertoires in COVID-19. Sequenced by immunoSEQ multiplex PCR; TCRdb stores in-frame clones only, minus some. The sample lists tens of thousands of clones, approximately 88% occurring once. The ends lost 5 bases at V and 7 bases at J; junction bases unmatched: 10. Germline-derived CDR1 and CDR2 are MNHEY and SVGAGI. This CDR3 has 15 amino acids. The count of this clone is one. This chain joins TRBV6-5 and TRBJ2-5; the match to TRBD2 covers 10 bases. Sequencing was performed on peripheral blood. This TCR derives from a man between 45 and 60 years old with active COVID-19. The CDR3 protein is CASSTSSGGIGTQYF. The CDR3 coding sequence is TGTGCCAGCAGTACCTCTAGCGGGGGTATAGGGACCCAGTACTTC.